The next 9 T cell receptor beta chains were all read from a single sample in a study of T cell repertoires in cytomegalovirus infection. No antigen has been assigned to these receptors. Using its own MiXCR run on the reads, TCRdb lists one record per CDR3 protein. The table shows 250,000 to 400,000 distinct CDR3 sequences, with around 25% occurring only once. The specimen comprised cultured PBMCs, sampled from culture after CMV antigen stimulation. The receptor set was obtained from a human donor in good health (CMV status not recorded). Some clones in this sample may be carry-over from other donors' samples.

V and J are TRBV19 and TRBJ1-1, with a tentative D call TRBD1 (5 bases). Germline V CDR1 and CDR2: LNHDA, SQIVND (reference sequence). CDR3 length: 14 residues. The V gene lost 0 bases and the J gene lost 7 bases, with 12 bases spanning the gap. CDR3 loop: CASSIDRNRNEAFF. The CDR3 DNA reads TGTGCCAGTAGTATAGATCGGAACAGGAATGAAGCTTTCTTT.

This clonotype was found many times. This chain joins TRBV7-2 and TRBJ2-3, with D maybe TRBD2 (5 bases). V lost 6 bases and J lost 1, with 11 bases in between. The CDR3 contains 14 residues. Germline V lookup: CDR1 SGHTA, CDR2 FQGNSA. Written as DNA, the CDR3 is TGTGCCAGCAGGATTGGGAGCGGCACAGATACGCAGTATTTT. Translation gives CASRIGSGTDTQYF. Full variable domain (remainder filled in from reference TRBV7-2 and TRBJ2-3): GAGVSQSPSNKVTEKGKDVELRCDPISGHTALYWYRQSLGQGLEFLIYFQGNSAPDKSGLPSDRFSAERTGGSVSTLTIQRTQQEDSAVYLCASRIGSGTDTQYFGPGTRLTVL.

The chain couples TRBV2 to TRBJ2-7; no clear D. Germline CDR1 is SNHLY and CDR2 is FYNNEI. The ends were cut back, 2 bases at V and 1 base at J, with 9 bases in the middle. The CDR3 is 14 amino acids. CDR3 in amino acids: CASSENQFSYEQYV. As DNA, the CDR3 is TGTGCCAGCAGTGAAAATCAGTTTTCCTACGAGCAGTACGTC.

This clonotype occurred a few times. This chain joins TRBV19 and TRBJ2-1; weak D call: TRBD1 (6 bases). This CDR3 is 14 amino acids long. Germline CDR1 and CDR2: LNHDA and SQIVND (reference sequence). Trimming took 3 bases from V and 4 from J, leaving 10 bases between them. The CDR3, as DNA: TGTGCCAGTAGTATCCAGGGGCCTTACAATGAGCAGTTCTTC. Translating gives CASSIQGPYNEQFF.

This clonotype appeared many times. The chain couples TRBV7-3 to TRBJ2-1; D is unclear. CDR1 SGHTA and CDR2 FQGTGA come from the germline V gene. This CDR3 has 11 residues. Trimming cost V 5 bases and J 10 bases, with 9 bases left between them. The CDR3 spells CASSQAREQFF. CDR3 nucleotide sequence: TGTGCCAGCAGCCAAGCGCGGGAGCAGTTCTTC.

Concerning this clonotype: Possible read error: a much larger clone is one base away. The chain uses TRBV7-2 and TRBJ2-3, with D maybe TRBD1 (6 bases). CDR3 length equals 16 residues. V shed 4 bases and J shed 2 bases, with 16 bases lying between them. The germline gives CDR1 SGHTA, CDR2 FQGNSA. CDR3 DNA sequence: TGTGCCAGCAGCTCAACCAGGGGCGGAGACACAGATACGCAGTATTTT. Translated: CASSSTRGGDTDTQYF.

This clonotype was observed at least ten times. The chain recombines TRBV7-2 with TRBJ1-1, with D perhaps matching TRBD1 (6 bases). Looked up from germline, CDR1 is SGHTA and CDR2 is FQGNSA. Trimming stripped 6 bases from V and 1 base from J, with 12 bases between. The CDR3 is 14 amino acids. In DNA, the CDR3 is TGTGCCAGCAGTATTTCACAGGGGAACACTGAAGCTTTCTTT. Encoded protein: CASSISQGNTEAFF.

This rearrangement joins TRBV12-3 or TRBV12-4 to TRBJ2-1; 8 bases match TRBD2. Trimming at V came to 10 bases and at J to 1 base, leaving 6 bases not matched to a gene. This CDR3 comprises 14 residues. Written as DNA, the CDR3 is TGTGCCATTCAACAGCGGGAGTCCTACAATGAGCAGTTCTTC. This sequence encodes CAIQQRESYNEQFF.

This clonotype was seen ten or more times. The chain links TRBV7-2 to TRBJ1-2; D gene unclear. With 2 bases removed from V and 2 bases from J, the gap between germline ends came to 9 bases. From germline, CDR1 is SGHTA and CDR2 FQGNSA. CDR3 length equals 14 residues. The CDR3 spells CASSLIDANYGYTF. CDR3 DNA: TGTGCCAGCAGCTTAATCGACGCCAACTATGGCTACACCTTC.